This TCR beta chain was found in a study of blood T cell repertoires in COVID-19. The data were produced by immunoSEQ multiplex PCR, yet TCRdb's version contains in-frame clones alone and is incomplete. The data contain some 330,000 clones, 88% of them singletons. The specimen was peripheral blood. This clonotype originated in a woman aged 45-60 years with active or convalescent COVID-19.

CDR3 nucleotide sequence: TGTGCCAGCAGCCCGGACAGGGCCGCAGATACGCAGTATTTT. As protein: CASSPDRAADTQYF. This rearrangement joins TRBV28 to TRBJ2-3; 8 nucleotides line up with TRBD1. The CDR3 runs to 14 residues. V lost 6 bases, J lost 4 bases, and 6 bases stayed unmatched. Per the germline V gene, CDR1 is MDHEN and CDR2 is SYDVKM.